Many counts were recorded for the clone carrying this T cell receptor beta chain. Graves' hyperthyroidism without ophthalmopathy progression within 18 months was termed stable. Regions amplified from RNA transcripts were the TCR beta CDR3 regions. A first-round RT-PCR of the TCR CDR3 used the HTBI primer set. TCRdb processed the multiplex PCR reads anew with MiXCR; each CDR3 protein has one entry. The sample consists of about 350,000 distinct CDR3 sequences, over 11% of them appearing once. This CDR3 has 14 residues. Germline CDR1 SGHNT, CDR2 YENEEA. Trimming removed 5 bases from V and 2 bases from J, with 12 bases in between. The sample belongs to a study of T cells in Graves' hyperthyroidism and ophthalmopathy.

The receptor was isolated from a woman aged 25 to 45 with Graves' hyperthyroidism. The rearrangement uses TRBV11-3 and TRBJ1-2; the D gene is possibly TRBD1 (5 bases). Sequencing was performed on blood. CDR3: CASSLLTANYGYTF. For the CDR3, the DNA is TGTGCCAGCAGCCTATTGACAGCAAACTATGGCTACACCTTC.